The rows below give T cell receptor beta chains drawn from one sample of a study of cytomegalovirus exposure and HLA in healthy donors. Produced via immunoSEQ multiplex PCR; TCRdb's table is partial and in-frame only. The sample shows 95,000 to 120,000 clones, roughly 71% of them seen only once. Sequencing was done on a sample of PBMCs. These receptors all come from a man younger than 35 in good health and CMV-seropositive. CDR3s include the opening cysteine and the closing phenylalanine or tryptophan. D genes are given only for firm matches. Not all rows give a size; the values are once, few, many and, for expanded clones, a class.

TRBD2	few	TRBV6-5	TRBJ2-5	CASSYGGTSGGRAQYF	TGTGCCAGCAGTTATGGTGGAACTAGCGGGGGGAGGGCCCAGTACTTC
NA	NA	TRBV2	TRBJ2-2	CASMERLAGELFF	TGTGCCAGCATGGAGCGACTCGCCGGGGAGCTGTTTTTT
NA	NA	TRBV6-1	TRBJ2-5	CASKPQGGLETQYF	TGTGCCAGCAAACCTCAGGGGGGCCTAGAGACCCAGTACTTC
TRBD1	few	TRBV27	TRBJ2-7	CASSLDREYEQYF	TGTGCCAGCAGTTTGGACAGGGAATACGAGCAGTACTTC
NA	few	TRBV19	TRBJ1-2	CASSIGPVNYGYTF	TGTGCCAGTAGTATAGGTCCGGTTAACTATGGCTACACCTTC
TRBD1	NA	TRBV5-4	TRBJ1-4	CASSSGQVATNEKLFF	TGTGCCAGCAGCTCAGGACAGGTTGCAACTAATGAAAAACTGTTTTTT
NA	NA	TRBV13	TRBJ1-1	CASSWGRSAEAFF	TGTGCCAGCAGCTGGGGGAGGTCTGCTGAAGCTTTCTTT
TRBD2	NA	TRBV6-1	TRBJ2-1	CASPLGGGYPDEQFF	TGTGCCAGCCCCCTCGGGGGGGGGTACCCTGATGAGCAGTTCTTC
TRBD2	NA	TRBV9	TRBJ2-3	CASSVDGLAGGHGDTQYF	TGTGCCAGCAGCGTAGATGGACTAGCGGGGGGGCATGGAGATACGCAGTATTTT
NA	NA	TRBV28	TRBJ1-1	CASSNSYTEAFF	TGTGCCAGCAGCAACAGTTACACTGAAGCTTTCTTT
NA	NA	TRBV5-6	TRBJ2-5	CASSLVSGAETQYF	TGTGCCAGCAGCTTGGTTTCAGGGGCAGAGACCCAGTACTTC
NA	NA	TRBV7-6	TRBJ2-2	CASKDSPNTGELFF	TGTGCCAGCAAAGACAGCCCTAACACCGGGGAGCTGTTTTTT
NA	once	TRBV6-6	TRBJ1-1	CASRTADTEAFF	TGTGCCAGCAGGACAGCAGACACTGAAGCTTTCTTT
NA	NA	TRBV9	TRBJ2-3	CASSVSGAGRDTQYF	TGTGCCAGCAGCGTATCAGGGGCCGGAAGGGATACGCAGTATTTT
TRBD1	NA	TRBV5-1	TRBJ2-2	CASSLGRTGGTGELFF	TGCGCCAGCAGCTTGGGACGGACAGGGGGCACCGGGGAGCTGTTTTTT
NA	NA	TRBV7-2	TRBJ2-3	CASSLVGTAITDTQYF	TGTGCCAGCAGCTTAGTAGGGACTGCTATCACAGATACGCAGTATTTT